The 17 T cell receptor beta chains presented below share a single source sample, sequenced in a study of blood T cell repertoires in COVID-19. Method: immunoSEQ multiplex PCR; TCRdb's copy keeps in-frame clones and lacks some. The repertoire holds 200,000 or so clones, with roughly nine tenths as singletons. The material sequenced was peripheral blood. The receptors come from a man aged 65-85 years with active or convalescent COVID-19.

The chain combines TRBV5-1 with TRBJ2-5; possibly TRBD1 for D (6 bases). CDR1 and CDR2 (germline): SGHRS, YFSETQ. This CDR3 has 14 residues. Trimming took 3 bases from V and 5 from J, leaving 14 bases between them. The CDR3 DNA reads as TGCGCCAGCAGCTCCTTAGGGGGTCGGGAGACCCAGTACTTC. Encoded protein: CASSSLGGRETQYF.

V usage is TRBV9 and J usage is TRBJ2-1; 7 bases are shared with TRBD2. The J segment lost 6 bases and the V segment lost 0 bases, leaving 12 bases of the junction unmatched. The CDR3 spans 17 residues. Germline CDR1 SGDLS, CDR2 YYNGEE. The CDR3 DNA is TGTGCCAGCAGCGTAGGGGGCGGGCGGGGGAACGTCAATGAGCAGTTCTTC. Its translation is CASSVGGGRGNVNEQFF.

The chain is built from TRBV28 and TRBJ2-4; 11 bases agree with TRBD1. The junction had 9 bases not matched to a gene; V was cut back by 2 bases and J by 6 bases. This CDR3 has 17 residues. Germline CDR1 and CDR2: MDHEN and SYDVKM. CDR3 sequence reads: CASSLMLGGTGGNIQYF. In DNA form, the CDR3 reads TGTGCCAGCAGTTTAATGCTGGGTGGGACAGGGGGAAACATTCAGTACTTC.

This clone was recorded once. The J gene is TRBJ1-6, the V gene TRBV6-5; TRBD1 agrees at 8 bases. This CDR3 region has 15 residues. J was trimmed by 6 bases and V by 2 bases; bases with no gene match: 3. The germline CDR1 and CDR2 sequences are MNHEY and SVGAGI. DNA of the CDR3: TGTGCCAGCAGTTACGAGACAGGGGTTAATTCACCCCTCCACTTT. Translated, it gives CASSYETGVNSPLHF.

The V call is TRBV6-2 or TRBV6-3, the J call TRBJ2-7; TRBD2 aligns across 13 bases. The germline CDR1 and CDR2 sequences are MNHEY and SVGEGT. J was trimmed by 3 bases and V by 2 bases; bases with no gene match: 10. The CDR3 length is 18 residues. This CDR3 is CASSYGETTSGGSYEQYF. The CDR3 DNA sequence: TGTGCCAGCAGTTACGGGGAGACGACTAGCGGGGGGAGCTACGAGCAGTACTTC.

The chain joins TRBV6-1 to TRBJ1-6, with a tentative D call TRBD1 (5 bases). V lost 2 bases and J 7 bases, leaving 9 bases between the germline ends. Germline V gene sequence: CDR1 MNHNS, CDR2 SASEGT. The CDR3 has 14 residues. Here the CDR3 reads CASSETYRNSPLHF. The CDR3 DNA reads TGTGCCAGCAGTGAAACCTACAGGAATTCACCCCTCCACTTT.

This clone was detected only once. V usage is TRBV27 and J usage is TRBJ2-5; 7 bases line up with TRBD2. The CDR3 is 16 amino acids. Germline values: CDR1 MNHEY, CDR2 SMNVEV (reference sequence). V lost 6 bases to trimming and J lost 0 bases; unmatched junction nucleotides: 10. Here the CDR3 DNA reads TGTGCCAGCAGCCCCTCTGCGGGGGACCACCAAGAGACCCAGTACTTC. Translating gives CASSPSAGDHQETQYF.

V gene TRBV5-1 combines with J gene TRBJ2-1; TRBD2 aligns across 9 bases. The J segment lost 2 bases and the V segment lost 4 bases, leaving 4 bases of the junction unmatched. CDR1 and CDR2 from the germline V gene are SGHRS and YFSETQ. The CDR3 is made up of 15 amino acids. The CDR3 reads CASSLSGGTYNEQFF. In DNA form, the CDR3 reads TGCGCCAGCAGCCTTAGCGGGGGAACCTACAATGAGCAGTTCTTC.

V gene TRBV28 combines with J gene TRBJ2-3, with a weak D call TRBD2 (7 bases). V shed 6 bases and J shed 1 base, with 20 bases lying between them. The V gene's germline CDR1 is MDHEN and CDR2 SYDVKM. The CDR3 covers 17 residues. The CDR3 region is CASSVGLRGAGTDTQYF. DNA of the CDR3: TGTGCCAGCAGCGTTGGATTACGGGGGGCCGGCACAGATACGCAGTATTTT.

The CDR3 spells CASSITGGQTGNTIYF. The CDR3 DNA follows: TGCGCCAGCAGCATTACAGGGGGGCAGACTGGAAACACCATATATTTT. This chain uses TRBV5-1 with TRBJ1-3; 8 nucleotides agree with TRBD1. Trimming removed 4 bases from V and 2 bases from J; junction bases left unmatched: 8. The CDR3 consists of 16 residues. Germline CDR1 reads SGHRS; CDR2 reads YFSETQ.

V and J are TRBV9 and TRBJ2-7; 9 bases agree with TRBD2. This CDR3 contains 17 residues. Germline CDR1 reads SGDLS; CDR2 reads YYNGEE. Losses at the gene ends were 4 bases for V and 2 bases for J; bases not matched to a gene: 13. The CDR3 reads CASSSPASGGPPYEQYF. CDR3 in DNA: TGTGCCAGCAGCTCCCCCGCGAGCGGGGGGCCTCCCTACGAGCAGTACTTC.

The J gene is TRBJ1-2, the V gene TRBV9; TRBD1 matches at 10 bases. This CDR3 is 16 amino acids long. V dropped 4 bases and J dropped 4; count of bases not matched to a gene: 10. Germline V gene sequence: CDR1 SGDLS, CDR2 YYNGEE. CDR3: CASSTTTGGLSYGYTF. In DNA, the CDR3 is TGTGCCAGCAGCACAACGACAGGGGGCCTTAGCTATGGCTACACCTTC.

This chain uses TRBV7-2 with TRBJ2-2; 7 bases fit TRBD2. From germline, CDR1 is SGHTA and CDR2 FQGNSA. V lost 1 base and J lost 5; bases outside the gene matches: 7. The CDR3 sequence is 16 residues long. Written as DNA, the CDR3 is TGTGCCAGCAGCTTAGAGGCGGGAGTAGGGACCGGGGAGCTGTTTTTT. Translating it yields CASSLEAGVGTGELFF.

Concerning this clone itself: Other DNA sequences in this sample translate to the same CDR3. The chain combines TRBV5-1 with TRBJ2-3, with 8 bases that match TRBD2. V was clipped by 2 bases and J by 0 bases; unmatched bases: 2. Germline assignment: CDR1 SGHRS and CDR2 YFSETQ. The CDR3 has 15 amino acids. The CDR3 reads CASSLQRGSTDTQYF. The DNA of the CDR3 is TGCGCCAGCAGCTTACAGCGGGGGAGCACAGATACGCAGTATTTT.

DNA for the CDR3: TGTGCCAGCAGCTTAGCCAGGAATAATTCACCCCTCCACTTT. The encoded protein is CASSLARNNSPLHF. The chain uses TRBV7-9 and TRBJ1-6; D uncertain. Looked up from germline, CDR1 is SEHNR and CDR2 is FQNEAQ (reference sequence). V lost 0 bases and J 5 bases, leaving 5 bases between the germline ends. The CDR3 is made up of 14 amino acids.

The rearrangement links TRBV20-1 to TRBJ2-7; TRBD1 might be the D (5 bases). The germline V and J ends were trimmed by 6 bases and 3 bases, with 6 bases remaining between them. The CDR3 loop spans 10 amino acids. The V gene's germline CDR1 is DFQATT and CDR2 SNEGSKA (reference sequence). The CDR3 is CSAQDYEQYF. CDR3 nucleotide sequence: TGCAGTGCACAGGACTACGAGCAGTACTTC.

This clone was detected only once. The genes are TRBV10-2 and TRBJ1-1; 7 bases are shared with TRBD1. This CDR3 has 16 residues. Germline CDR1 is WSHSY and CDR2 is SAAADI. The V and J ends lost 0 bases and 0 bases, in that order; junction bases with no gene match: 4. CDR3: CASSESRGQMNTEAFF. The DNA of the CDR3 is TGCGCCAGCAGTGAGTCGAGGGGACAGATGAACACTGAAGCTTTCTTT.